The 18 T cell receptor beta chains below all came from one sample that was sequenced in a study of early T cells in non-severe SARS-CoV-2 infection. TCRdb re-called the 5' RACE reads through MiXCR, storing one row per CDR3 protein. This sample has around 81,000 distinct CDR3 sequences, with roughly 13% found just once. The sequenced material came from whole blood. The receptors originated from an adult who was a healthcare worker with PCR-confirmed SARS-CoV-2 infection or an uninfected control (not recorded which).

This rearrangement joins TRBV7-9 to TRBJ1-1; D gene uncertain. The CDR3 runs to 12 residues. Trimming removed 5 bases from V and 3 bases from J, with 7 bases in between. CDR1 is SEHNR and CDR2 is FQNEAQ in the germline V gene (reference sequence). This CDR3 is CASSPGDTEAFF. CDR3 nucleotide sequence: TGTGCCAGCAGCCCCGGGGACACTGAAGCTTTCTTT.

This clonotype was detected a few times. The chain joins TRBV4-2 to TRBJ1-6, with a possible D match to TRBD1 (5 bases). V lost 0 bases and J lost 6, with 15 bases in between. Germline-derived CDR1 and CDR2 are LGHNA and YNFKEQ. The CDR3 sequence is 17 residues long. The CDR3 nucleotides are TGTGCCAGCAGCCAAGACGGTGCGGGGGGAGTTAATTCACCCCTCCACTTT. It specifies CASSQDGAGGVNSPLHF.

This clonotype appeared a few times. This rearrangement joins TRBV7-8 to TRBJ2-5, with a weak D call TRBD1 (6 bases). Trimming stripped 6 bases from V and 5 bases from J, with 16 bases between. CDR1 SGHVS and CDR2 FQNEAQ come from the germline V gene. This CDR3 region has 14 residues. The CDR3 here is CASRQGSGTETQYF. DNA of the CDR3: TGTGCCAGCAGACAGGGCTCGGGGACGGAGACCCAGTACTTC.

The table lists this clonotype with many counts. The genes are TRBV7-3 and TRBJ1-6, with D possibly being TRBD1 (6 bases). CDR1 and CDR2 from the germline V gene are SGHTA and FQGTGA. V lost 4 bases to trimming and J lost 5 bases, with 15 bases between them. This CDR3 is built from 16 residues. CDR3 region: CASSSAGTPNNSPLHF. CDR3 in DNA: TGTGCCAGCAGCTCCGCCGGGACACCAAATAATTCACCCCTCCACTTT.

This CDR3 reads CASSLSRANGNTIYF. CDR3 nucleotides: TGTGCCAGCAGCCTCAGTCGGGCTAATGGAAACACCATATATTTT. This chain links TRBV6-5 with TRBJ1-3; D gene ambiguous. The CDR3 has 15 residues. V was pared by 6 bases and J by 3 bases, with 15 bases between. CDR1 and CDR2 (germline): MNHEY, SVGAGI.

This clonotype was counted a few times. The chain combines TRBV29-1 with TRBJ2-2; D gene ambiguous. The CDR3 is 10 amino acids. In germline, CDR1 is SQVTM, CDR2 ANQGSEA. The V end was cut by 4 bases, the J end by 6 bases, with 3 bases between. The CDR3 here is CSVGAGELFF. CDR3 coding DNA: TGCAGCGTTGGGGCCGGGGAGCTGTTTTTT.

The genes are TRBV20-1 and TRBJ1-2; a possible D gene is TRBD1 (5 bases). V was pared by 1 base and J by 1 base, with 19 bases between. CDR3 length: 17 residues. Germline CDR1 DFQATT, CDR2 SNEGSKA (reference sequence). The CDR3 region has the DNA TGCAGTGCTAGAGGACAGAGTCTTCCAGACAGTAACTATGGCTACACCTTC. Amino acids: CSARGQSLPDSNYGYTF.

This clonotype was counted many times. The chain uses TRBV7-6 and TRBJ2-2; D possibly corresponds to TRBD1 (5 bases). Germline V lookup: CDR1 SGHVS, CDR2 FNYEAQ. Trimming cost V 5 bases and J 7 bases, with 14 bases left between them. The CDR3 length is 14 residues. CDR3 region: CASSLDSQVGELFF. As DNA, the CDR3 is TGTGCCAGCAGCCTAGACAGTCAGGTCGGGGAGCTGTTTTTT.

At least ten counts were recorded for this clonotype. This sequence joins TRBV25-1 and TRBJ1-3; TRBD1 is a possible D gene (5 bases). Trimming stripped 3 bases from V and 0 bases from J, with 12 bases between. Germline values: CDR1 MGHDK, CDR2 SYGVNS. The CDR3 totals 16 residues. This chain's CDR3 is CASSDHHRSSGNTIYF. CDR3 coding DNA: TGTGCCAGCAGTGATCACCACAGGAGCTCTGGAAACACCATATATTTT.

In regard to this clonotype: One end of the junction is discordant with germline, which a read error may explain. This chain links TRBV7-9 with TRBJ1-2; D call uncertain. The CDR3 has 12 residues. Germline lookup yields CDR1 SEHNR and CDR2 FQNEAQ (reference sequence). The CDR3 DNA is TGTGCCAGCAGCTTTGATTCCTATGACTACACCTTC. Its translation is CASSFDSYDYTF.

This clonotype was detected many times. V usage is TRBV30 and J usage is TRBJ1-2, with TRBD1 as a possible D gene (6 bases). Germline V CDR1 and CDR2: GTSNPN, SVGIG (reference sequence). This CDR3 has 15 amino acids. V was clipped by 0 bases and J by 5 bases, with 16 bases between them. CDR3 in DNA: TGTGCCTGGAGTGTAGGGGCAGGGGCAGAATATGGCTACACCTTC. This codes for CAWSVGAGAEYGYTF.

The genes are TRBV20-1 and TRBJ1-3; TRBD1 aligns across 9 bases. V lost 3 bases, J lost 7 bases, and 7 bases stayed unmatched. Germline values: CDR1 DFQATT, CDR2 SNEGSKA (reference sequence). The CDR3 has 14 amino acids. CDR3 DNA sequence: TGCAGTGCTAGGCGACAGGGGGAAAAGAACACCATATATTTT. Residues: CSARRQGEKNTIYF.

This clonotype turned up a few times. A read error may account for a junction end that differs from germline. The V gene is TRBV7-2, the J gene TRBJ1-1; D not certain. Germline CDR1 SGHTA, CDR2 FQGNSA. The CDR3 spans 13 residues. DNA of the CDR3: TGTGCCAGCAGCTTACGGCGGTCGGCTGAAGTTTTCTTT. This sequence encodes CASSLRRSAEVFF.

Only a few counts were recorded for this clonotype. Sequence at one end of the junction differs from germline and may be a read error. The gene calls are TRBV7-2 and TRBJ1-1; 8 nucleotides agree with TRBD1. CDR1 SGHTA and CDR2 FQGNSA come from the germline V gene. There are 15 residues in the CDR3. The CDR3 bases are TGTGCCAGCAGCTCCCGACAGGGGCTGAACACTGAAGTTTTCTTT. Its translation is CASSSRQGLNTEVFF.

With regard to this clonotype: The germline gene is not matched at one end of the junction; a read error may be the cause. The V and J genes are TRBV7-2 and TRBJ2-1; no reliable D call. CDR1 and CDR2 (germline): SGHTA, FQGNSA. This CDR3 comprises 12 residues. The chain's CDR3 is CASSLVYGEKFF. CDR3 coding DNA: TGTGCCAGCAGCTTAGTTTACGGTGAGAAGTTCTTC.

The chain joins TRBV9 to TRBJ2-3; D not resolved. V lost 2 bases to trimming and J lost 2 bases, with 9 bases between them. The CDR3 length is 14 residues. The germline gives CDR1 SGDLS, CDR2 YYNGEE. CDR3 loop: CASSVGGITDTQYF. The CDR3 coding sequence is TGTGCCAGCAGCGTCGGCGGTATCACAGATACGCAGTATTTT.

The chain carries TRBV5-6 and TRBJ1-1; TRBD1 matches at 7 bases. With 3 bases clipped from V and 3 bases from J, the junction kept 5 bases outside the gene matches. CDR3 size: 14 residues. Germline lookup yields CDR1 SGHDT and CDR2 YYEEEE. The chain's CDR3 is CASSSLDRDTEAFF. In DNA form, the CDR3 reads TGTGCCAGCAGCTCACTCGACAGGGACACTGAAGCTTTCTTT.

Many counts were recorded for this clonotype. The V gene is TRBV20-1, the J gene TRBJ2-2, with 7 bases fitting TRBD1. The CDR3 spans 13 residues. Germline V gene lookup returns CDR1 DFQATT and CDR2 SNEGSKA (reference sequence). With V trimmed by 7 bases and J by 2 bases, 4 bases remained unmatched. The CDR3 bases are TGCAGTGTAACAGGGGCCAACACCGGGGAGCTGTTTTTT. As protein: CSVTGANTGELFF.